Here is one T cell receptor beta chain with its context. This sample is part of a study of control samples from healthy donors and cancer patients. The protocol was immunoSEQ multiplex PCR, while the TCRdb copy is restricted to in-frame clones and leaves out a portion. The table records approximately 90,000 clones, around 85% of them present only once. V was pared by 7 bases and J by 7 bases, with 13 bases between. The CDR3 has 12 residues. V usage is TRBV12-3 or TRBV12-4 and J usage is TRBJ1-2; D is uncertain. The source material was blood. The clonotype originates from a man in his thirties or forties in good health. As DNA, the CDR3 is TGTGCCAGCATCCCGTATTACGGTGGCTACACCTTC. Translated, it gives CASIPYYGGYTF.